This record covers a single T cell receptor beta chain. Its antigen is unknown. There are 13 residues in the CDR3. Germline V CDR1 and CDR2: SGHDN, FVKESK. V dropped 6 bases and J dropped 6 bases, with 15 bases sitting between them. The sample originates from a study of graft-versus-host responses after intestinal transplantation. Measured with immunoSEQ multiplex PCR; TCRdb has only the in-frame clones, and not every one. The table records about 110,000 clones, roughly 89% of them present only once. Source: unstimulated CD4+ T cells sorted from spleen or lymph node cells, taken before transplant. The TCR sequence derives from a human donor who was the organ donor for an intestinal transplant. V usage is TRBV14 and J usage is TRBJ2-7, with D perhaps TRBD2 (7 bases). The CDR3 region has the DNA TGTGCCAGCAGTAATCGGGGGGCTGGCGAGCAGTACTTC. It yields the protein CASSNRGAGEQYF.